This TCR beta chain came from a study of identical twins. This CDR3 has 17 residues. In germline, CDR1 is LGHDT, CDR2 YNNKEL (reference sequence). The V end was cut by 4 bases, the J end by 0 bases, with 18 bases between. This clonotype was seen many times. MiXCR, run by TCRdb on the 5' RACE reads, gives a single entry per CDR3 protein. The table records some 250,000 distinct CDR3 sequences, under 8.5% of them present only once. These data were also filed under a second study, of T cells expressing NK-cell markers.

The chain links TRBV3-1 to TRBJ1-1; the D is unclear. This receptor was identified in a woman aged 18 to 35 in good health. Material for sequencing was CD8+ T cells sorted from blood. Written as DNA, the CDR3 is TGTGCCAGCAGCCCATCCGGGGTGGGGAAGATGAACACTGAAGCTTTCTTT. Translated: CASSPSGVGKMNTEAFF.